This paragraph reports one TCR beta chain. Combining a sample-barcoded 5' primer with a J-beta primer mix, a second PCR ran for about 7 to 12 cycles. TCRdb re-called the 5' RACE reads through MiXCR, storing one row per CDR3 protein. The repertoire holds about 1.4 million distinct CDR3 sequences, with almost 60% as singletons. All donors came from Russia, were Caucasian and healthy, and spanned ages about 6 to 95. V gave up 5 bases and J gave up 2 bases, with 10 bases separating them. Germline CDR1 and CDR2: MDHEN and SYDVKM. The CDR3 covers 13 residues. The source of the sample is a study of blood T cells in healthy people across ages.

This clonotype was obtained from a man between 18 and 35 years old in good health. The chain combines TRBV28 with TRBJ2-7, with TRBD2 as a possible D gene (6 bases). The specimen was blood. The CDR3, as DNA: TGTGCCAGCAGTCCCCGGGAGACCTACGAGCAGTACTTC. Residues: CASSPRETYEQYF.